Listed here is a single T cell receptor beta chain. Mismatch with germline at one junction end may stem from a read error. This sample is part of a study of blood T cells in healthy people across ages. Together with a sample-barcoded 5' primer, a J-beta primer mix was included in a second PCR lasting about 7 to 11 cycles. Using its own MiXCR run on the 5' RACE reads, TCRdb lists one record per CDR3 protein. The sample shows about 1.4 million distinct CDR3 sequences, approximately 63% of them seen only once. Source material: blood. This TCR came from a man between 18 and 29 years old in good health.

CDR3 region: CASSPPSGANVMTF. CDR3 coding DNA: TGTGCCAGCAGCCCCCCCTCTGGGGCCAACGTCATGACTTTC. The V call is TRBV12-3 or TRBV12-4, the J call TRBJ2-6, with D possibly matching TRBD1 (5 bases). CDR3 length: 14 residues.